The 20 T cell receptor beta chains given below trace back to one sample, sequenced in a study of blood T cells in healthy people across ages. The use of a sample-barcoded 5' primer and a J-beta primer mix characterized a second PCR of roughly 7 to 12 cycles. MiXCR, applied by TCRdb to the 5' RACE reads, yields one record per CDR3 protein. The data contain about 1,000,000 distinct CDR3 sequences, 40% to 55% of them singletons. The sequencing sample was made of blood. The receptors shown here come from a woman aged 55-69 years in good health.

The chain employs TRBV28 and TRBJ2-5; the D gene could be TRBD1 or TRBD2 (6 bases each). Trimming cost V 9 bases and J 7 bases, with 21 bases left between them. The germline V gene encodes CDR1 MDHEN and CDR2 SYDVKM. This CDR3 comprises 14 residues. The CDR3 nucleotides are TGTGCCAGTCTCCCAGGGGAGGAGGGTCGGACCCAGTACTTC. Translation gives CASLPGEEGRTQYF.

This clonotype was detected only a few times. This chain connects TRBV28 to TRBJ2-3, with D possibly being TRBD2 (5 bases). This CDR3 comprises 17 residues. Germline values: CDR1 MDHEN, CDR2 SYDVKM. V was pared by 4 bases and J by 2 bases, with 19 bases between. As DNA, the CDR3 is TGTGCCAGCAGTTCACCCACTAGGGCCCCCTTCACAGATACGCAGTATTTT. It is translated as CASSSPTRAPFTDTQYF.

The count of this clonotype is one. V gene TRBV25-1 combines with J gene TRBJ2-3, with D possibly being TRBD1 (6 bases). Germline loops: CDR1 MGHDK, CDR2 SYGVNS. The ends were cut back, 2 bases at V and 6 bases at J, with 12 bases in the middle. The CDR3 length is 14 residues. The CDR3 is CASSETVRGDTQYF. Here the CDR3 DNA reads TGTGCCAGCAGTGAAACCGTGAGGGGGGATACGCAGTATTTT.

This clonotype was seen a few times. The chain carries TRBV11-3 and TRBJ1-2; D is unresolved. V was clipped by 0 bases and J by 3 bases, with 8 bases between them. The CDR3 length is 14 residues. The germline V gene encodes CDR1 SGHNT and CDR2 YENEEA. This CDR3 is CASSLDLHHYGYTF. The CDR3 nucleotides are TGTGCCAGCAGCTTAGATCTGCACCACTATGGCTACACCTTC.

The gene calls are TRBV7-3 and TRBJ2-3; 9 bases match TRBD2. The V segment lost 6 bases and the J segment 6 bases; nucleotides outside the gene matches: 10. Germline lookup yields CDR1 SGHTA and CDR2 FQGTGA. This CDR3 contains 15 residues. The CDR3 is CASSIGTSSRDTQYF. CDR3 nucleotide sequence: TGTGCCAGCAGTATCGGGACTAGCTCCCGGGATACGCAGTATTTT.

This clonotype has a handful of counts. The CDR3 sequence is CASTRLAGATDTQYF. For the CDR3, the DNA is TGTGCCAGCACCCGACTAGCGGGAGCCACAGATACGCAGTATTTT. This sequence joins TRBV2 and TRBJ2-3, with 12 bases that match TRBD2. Germline trimming cut 7 bases from V and 2 bases from J; bases unmatched to any gene: 4. This CDR3 spans 15 amino acids. Per germline, CDR1 SNHLY and CDR2 FYNNEI.

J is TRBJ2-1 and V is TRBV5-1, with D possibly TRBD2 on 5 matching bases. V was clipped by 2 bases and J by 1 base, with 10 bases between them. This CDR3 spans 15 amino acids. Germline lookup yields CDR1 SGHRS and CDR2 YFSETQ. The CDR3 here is CASSFGGWSYNEQFF. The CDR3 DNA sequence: TGCGCCAGCAGCTTCGGAGGCTGGTCCTACAATGAGCAGTTCTTC.

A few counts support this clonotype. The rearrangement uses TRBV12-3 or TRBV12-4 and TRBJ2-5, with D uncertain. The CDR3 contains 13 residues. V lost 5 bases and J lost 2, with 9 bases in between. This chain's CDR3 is CASSKNPQETQYF. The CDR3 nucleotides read TGTGCCAGCAGTAAAAATCCACAAGAGACCCAGTACTTC.

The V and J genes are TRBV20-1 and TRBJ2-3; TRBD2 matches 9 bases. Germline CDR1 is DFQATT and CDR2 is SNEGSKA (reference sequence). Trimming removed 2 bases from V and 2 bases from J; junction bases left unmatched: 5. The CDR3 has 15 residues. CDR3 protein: CSARSVAGDTDTQYF. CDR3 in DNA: TGCAGTGCTAGAAGCGTAGCGGGAGACACAGATACGCAGTATTTT.

In nucleotides, the CDR3 is TGCGCCAGCAGTGAATTTTTTTCGGACGCAGATACGCAGTATTTT. This encodes CASSEFFSDADTQYF. The V call is TRBV10-2, the J call TRBJ2-3; no clear D. CDR3 length: 15 amino acids. Per the germline V gene, CDR1 is WSHSY and CDR2 is SAAADI. Between the trimmed V and J ends, which lost 3 bases and 4 bases, there was a span of 14 bases.

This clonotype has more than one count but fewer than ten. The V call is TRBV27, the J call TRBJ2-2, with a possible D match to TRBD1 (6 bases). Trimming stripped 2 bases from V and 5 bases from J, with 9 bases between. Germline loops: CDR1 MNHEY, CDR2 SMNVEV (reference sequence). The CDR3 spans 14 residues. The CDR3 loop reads CASSLQGYTGELFF. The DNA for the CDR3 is TGTGCCAGCAGTTTACAGGGGTATACCGGGGAGCTGTTTTTT.

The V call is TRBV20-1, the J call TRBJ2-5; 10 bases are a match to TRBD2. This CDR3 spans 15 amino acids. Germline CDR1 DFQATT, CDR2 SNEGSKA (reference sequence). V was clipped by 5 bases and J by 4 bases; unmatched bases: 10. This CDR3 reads CSAQNSGRRRETQYF. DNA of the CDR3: TGCAGTGCTCAGAATAGCGGGAGGCGCCGAGAGACCCAGTACTTC.

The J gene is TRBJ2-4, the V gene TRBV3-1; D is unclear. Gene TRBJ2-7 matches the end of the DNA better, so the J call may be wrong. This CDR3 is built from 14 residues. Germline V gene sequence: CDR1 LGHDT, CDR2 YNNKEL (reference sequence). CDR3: CASSQDRLGYEQYF. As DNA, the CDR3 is TGTGCCAGCAGCCAAGATCGCTTAGGTTACGAGCAGTACTTC.

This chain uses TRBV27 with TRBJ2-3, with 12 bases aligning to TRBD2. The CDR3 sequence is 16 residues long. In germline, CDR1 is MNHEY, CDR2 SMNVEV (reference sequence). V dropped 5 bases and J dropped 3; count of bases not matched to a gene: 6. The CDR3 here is CASSPSGRAYTDTQYF. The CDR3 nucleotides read TGTGCCAGCAGTCCTAGCGGGAGGGCCTATACAGATACGCAGTATTTT.

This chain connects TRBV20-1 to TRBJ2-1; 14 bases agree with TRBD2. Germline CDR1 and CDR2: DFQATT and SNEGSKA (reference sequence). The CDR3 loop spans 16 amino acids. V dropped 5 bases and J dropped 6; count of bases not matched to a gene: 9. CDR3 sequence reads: CSAQTSGRANFNEQFF. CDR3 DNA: TGCAGTGCTCAGACTAGCGGGAGGGCCAATTTCAATGAGCAGTTCTTC.

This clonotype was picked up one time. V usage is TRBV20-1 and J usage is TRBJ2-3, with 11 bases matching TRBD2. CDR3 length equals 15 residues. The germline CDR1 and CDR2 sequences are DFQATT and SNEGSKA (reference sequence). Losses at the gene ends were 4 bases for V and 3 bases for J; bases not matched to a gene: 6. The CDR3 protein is CSANPLAGVTDTQYF. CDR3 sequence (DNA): TGCAGTGCTAATCCACTAGCGGGAGTAACAGATACGCAGTATTTT.

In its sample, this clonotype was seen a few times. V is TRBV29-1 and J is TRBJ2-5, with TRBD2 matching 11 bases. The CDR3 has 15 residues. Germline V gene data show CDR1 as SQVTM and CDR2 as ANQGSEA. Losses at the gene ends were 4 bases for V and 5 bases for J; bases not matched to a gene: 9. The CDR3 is CSVGVSGRAGETQYF. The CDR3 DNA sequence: TGCAGCGTTGGGGTTAGCGGGAGGGCCGGGGAGACCCAGTACTTC.

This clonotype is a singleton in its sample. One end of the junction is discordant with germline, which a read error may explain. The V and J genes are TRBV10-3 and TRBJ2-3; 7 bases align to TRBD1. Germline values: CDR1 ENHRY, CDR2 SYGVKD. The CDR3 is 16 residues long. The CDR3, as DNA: TGTGCCATCAGTGAGTCGGGGACAGCCAGCACAGGTACGCAGTATTTT. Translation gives CAISESGTASTGTQYF.

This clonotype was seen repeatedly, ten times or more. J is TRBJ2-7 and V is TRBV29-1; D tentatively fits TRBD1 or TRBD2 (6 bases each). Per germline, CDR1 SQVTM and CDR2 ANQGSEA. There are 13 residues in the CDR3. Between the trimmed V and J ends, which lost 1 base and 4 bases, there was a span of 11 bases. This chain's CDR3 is CSVEVQGTYEQYF. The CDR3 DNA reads TGCAGCGTTGAAGTGCAGGGGACTTACGAGCAGTACTTC.

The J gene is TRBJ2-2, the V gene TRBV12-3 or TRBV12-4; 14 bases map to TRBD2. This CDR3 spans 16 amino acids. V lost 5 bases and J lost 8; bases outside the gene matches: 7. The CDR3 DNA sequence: TGTGCCAGCAGTACCCCCGGGACTAGCGGGAGAGGGGAGCTGTTTTTT. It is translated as CASSTPGTSGRGELFF.